The rows below give T cell receptor beta chains drawn from one sample of a study of breast tumors, draining lymph nodes, adjacent tissues. TCRdb used MiXCR to reprocess the multiplex PCR reads, holding one entry per CDR3 protein. The data show about 32,000 distinct CDR3 sequences, over 30% seen once. The sample was breast tumor tissue. These receptors were taken from a female donor with breast cancer. Some clones in this sample may be carry-over from other donors' samples. CDR3s include the opening cysteine and the closing phenylalanine or tryptophan. The D gene is left open where the match is weak. Clone size is shown for a subset of rows, as once, few, many or a class of expanded clone.

d_call	j_call	v_call	clone_size	cdr3_aa	cdr3_nt
TRBD1	TRBJ2-2	TRBV19	NA	CASKAGGIRGELFF	TGTGCCAGTAAAGCAGGGGGAATACGCGGGGAGCTGTTTTTT
NA	TRBJ2-3	TRBV20-1	many	CSARGQNTQYF	TGCAGTGCTAGGGGGCAGAATACGCAGTATTTT
TRBD1	TRBJ2-2	TRBV6-2/TRBV6-3	many	CASKETGGIGELFF	TGTGCCAGCAAAGAGACAGGGGGGATCGGGGAGCTGTTTTTT
NA	TRBJ2-3	TRBV7-3	many	CASSLLSADTQYF	TGTGCCAGCAGCTTACTTAGCGCAGATACGCAGTATTTT
NA	TRBJ1-5	TRBV20-1	NA	CSARDGQGGSNQPQHF	TGCAGTGCTAGAGATGGGCAGGGTGGAAGCAATCAGCCCCAGCATTTT
TRBD2	TRBJ2-1	TRBV7-8	medium-sized	CASSWTSGRTFYNEQFF	TGTGCCAGCAGCTGGACTAGCGGGAGGACCTTCTACAATGAGCAGTTCTTC
NA	TRBJ2-7	TRBV6-1	NA	CASSPQRGSYEQYF	TGTGCCAGCAGCCCTCAGAGGGGGTCCTACGAGCAGTACTTC
NA	TRBJ2-1	TRBV19	many	CASPLEGEQFF	TGTGCCAGCCCCCTCGAAGGTGAGCAGTTCTTC
TRBD1	TRBJ2-1	TRBV15	many	CATSRRSGGPNEQFF	TGTGCCACCAGCCGGCGCTCAGGGGGACCCAATGAGCAGTTCTTC
TRBD2	TRBJ2-7	TRBV14	many	CASSQGTRRGEQYF	TGTGCCAGCAGCCAAGGGACTAGGAGGGGCGAGCAGTACTTC
TRBD1	TRBJ2-1	TRBV12-3/TRBV12-4	NA	CASREGGVEQFF	TGTGCCAGCAGAGAAGGGGGCGTTGAGCAGTTCTTC